This paragraph reports one T cell receptor (beta chain). What antigen it recognizes has not been identified. The record has no base qualities; no much larger clone is one base away. Peripheral blood CD8+ and CD4+ T cells from healthy donors, Susac syndrome patients and multiple sclerosis patients were profiled using high-throughput TCR beta sequencing. Treatment-naive patients with stable or active relapsing-remitting disease fulfilling revised McDonald criteria were used as multiple sclerosis controls. Bulk CD8+ and CD4+ T cells were purified by magnetic negative isolation, whereas CD8+ TEMRA cells were enriched by FACS. Blood was collected in EDTA tubes and processed within 24 hours, with PBMCs isolated through density gradient centrifugation. PBMCs intended for TCR sequencing were cryopreserved in liquid nitrogen and thawed later in a water bath at 37 degrees C. Purity of sorted or isolated CD4+, CD8+ and CD8+ TEMRA cells was at least 90%.

RNA was extracted using the RNeasy kit, and about 0.5 to 1 ug of the RNA was reverse transcribed with random hexamers. The immunoSEQ multiplex PCR assay, covering 54 Vbeta and 13 Jbeta segments, was used to amplify TCR beta CDR3 regions. Bias from PCR amplification was corrected by using a synthetic template baseline for primer optimization and for computational correction. The paper's data handling went like this. Reads were annotated to V, D and J genes per IMGT and analyzed with immunoSEQ Analyzer, keeping only productive sequences. To calculate clonality, Shannon entropy was normalized by log2 of the number of productive unique sequences and then subtracted from one. Public and private clones were assessed among the 100 most prevalent clones of each patient and control. Clones were defined as Susac-specific if absent from the healthy and MS cohorts, from approximately 1,100 published viral clones and from other ImmuneACCESS disease sequences. TCRdb handled the public reads itself, with Q25 trimming in fastp and clone calling in MiXCR, and kept productive beta chains. Identical CDR3 proteins give one entry, which carries the most common genes and DNA. In this record, the V and J calls reflect TCRdb's handling and not the investigators' own analysis. This sample lists over 150,000 distinct CDR3 sequences; 90% to 95% were detected once. The ten largest clones represent 0.093% of the sample.

The entry originates in a study of CD8 T cells in Susac syndrome (dated by TCRdb to about 2019). Study-wide context: Whether CD8+ T cell activation and differentiation in Susac syndrome was antigen driven was tested using repertoire sequencing. General study outcomes and caveats: The number of individuals in the TCR sequencing and HLA analysis was acknowledged as relatively small.

The TCR comes from a human donor with multiple sclerosis. The specimen sequenced was CD4+ T cells from PBMCs.

The CDR3 region: CASSQDVLTGELFF. In nucleotides, the sequence is TGCGCCAGCAGCCAAGATGTTCTAACCGGGGAGCTGTTTTTT. The chain uses TRBV4-1 and TRBJ2-2, with no reliable assignment of the D segment. Trimming at the junction amounts to 0 bases on V and 5 bases on J, and the germline ends lie 7 bases apart. The CDR1 and CDR2 encoded by the germline V gene are MGHRA and YSYEKL. From the cysteine up to the phenylalanine, the CDR3 has a length of 14 residues. The entry retains the CDR3 DNA only, 42 bases that are in frame from base 1.